A single sample gave rise to the 27 T cell receptor beta chains below, sequenced in a study of a mutant IDH1 vaccine in newly diagnosed glioma (dated by TCRdb to the early 2020s). These TCRs' antigens remain unknown. Library creation used the immunoSEQ multiplex PCR assay. TCRdb stores this immuneACCESS table with in-frame sequences only. Part of the clones is absent; in the studies checked, under half of the shortfall reflects unresolved V genes, and no reason is known for the rest. The sample records some 30,000 clones, about 80% of which are singletons. Clones ranked in the top ten supply roughly 12% of the sample. The time point label on this specimen signifies: week 35, safety follow-up. Each vaccine dose was 300 ug of a 20-mer mutant IDH1 peptide in Montanide, given subcutaneously with topical imiquimod. The sequencing used PBMCs, collected from a glioma patient whose treatment included an IDH1 peptide vaccine. Receptor source: a woman between 40 and 55 years old with glioma.

This clone was observed a single time. This chain connects TRBV14 to TRBJ2-7; no clear D. Between the trimmed V and J ends, which lost 8 bases and 0 bases, there was a span of 11 bases. Germline V CDR1 and CDR2: SGHDN, FVKESK. This CDR3 has 13 residues. DNA for the CDR3: TGTGCCAGCTCTAAAGGTCTCTCCTACGAGCAGTACTTC. Protein sequence: CASSKGLSYEQYF.

The chain uses TRBV6-5 and TRBJ1-2, with 8 nucleotides matching TRBD1. This CDR3 has 14 residues. With 6 bases clipped from V and 7 bases from J, the junction kept 10 bases outside the gene matches. In germline, CDR1 is MNHEY, CDR2 SVGAGI. The CDR3 is CASRLDRAQGGYTF. The CDR3 DNA follows: TGTGCCAGCAGACTGGACAGGGCCCAGGGTGGCTACACCTTC.

This chain uses TRBV23-1 with TRBJ2-4; weak D call: TRBD1 (5 bases). TRBV23-1 has ORF status, its function being uncertain. There are 13 residues in the CDR3. The germline V and J ends were trimmed by 4 bases and 8 bases, with 12 bases remaining between them. CDR3 in amino acids: CASSPPAGHIQYF. In nucleotides, the CDR3 is TGCGCCAGCAGTCCCCCGGCAGGGCACATTCAGTACTTC.

The CDR3: CASSVGLAGWEQYF. DNA of the CDR3: TGTGCCAGCAGCGTCGGACTAGCGGGGTGGGAGCAGTACTTC. The gene calls are TRBV9 and TRBJ2-7; 12 positions match TRBD2. This CDR3 contains 14 residues. The germline V gene encodes CDR1 SGDLS and CDR2 YYNGEE. Trimming took 2 bases from V and 7 from J; bases not matched to a gene: 4.

As DNA, the CDR3 is TGTGCCAGTAGTATAGGGACAGTCCCCCTGCTCCACTTT. This codes for CASSIGTVPLLHF. The rearrangement links TRBV19 to TRBJ1-6, with a tentative D call TRBD1 (6 bases). The germline V gene encodes CDR1 LNHDA and CDR2 SQIVND (reference sequence). The V and J ends lost 1 base and 16 bases respectively, with 14 bases between them. CDR3 length: 13 residues.

The J gene is TRBJ1-6, the V gene TRBV6-6; 9 bases align to TRBD1. CDR3 size: 15 residues. The junction had 10 bases not matched to a gene; V was cut back by 6 bases and J by 10 bases. Germline V gives CDR1 MNHNY, CDR2 SVGAGI (reference sequence). The CDR3 reads CASSATQGAESPLHF. Written as DNA, the CDR3 is TGTGCCAGCAGCGCAACACAGGGGGCAGAATCACCCCTCCACTTT.

V and J are TRBV7-9 and TRBJ2-1; tentatively, D is TRBD2 (6 bases). CDR1 and CDR2 (germline): SEHNR, FQNEAQ (reference sequence). V lost 3 bases and J 7 bases, leaving 13 bases between the germline ends. This CDR3 is 14 amino acids long. CDR3 region: CASSLSSAINEQFF. The CDR3 region has the DNA TGTGCCAGCAGCTTGTCTAGCGCGATTAATGAGCAGTTCTTC.

This clone was detected a few times. The V and J genes are TRBV2 and TRBJ1-4; TRBD1 might be the D (5 bases). Germline values: CDR1 SNHLY, CDR2 FYNNEI. The germline V and J ends were trimmed by 7 bases and 0 bases, with 15 bases remaining between them. CDR3 length equals 16 residues. As DNA, the CDR3 is TGTGCCAGCATATCGGGGGGTGGAACAACTAATGAAAAACTGTTTTTT. Translating gives CASISGGGTTNEKLFF.

The chain uses TRBV2 and TRBJ1-1; 8 bases are a match to TRBD1. V was pared by 6 bases and J by 5 bases, with 8 bases of the junction left unmatched. Germline lookup yields CDR1 SNHLY and CDR2 FYNNEI. The CDR3 spans 14 residues. This CDR3 reads CASRETGVGTEAFF. The CDR3 DNA sequence: TGTGCCAGCAGAGAGACAGGGGTAGGGACTGAAGCTTTCTTT. The full variable domain, completed using reference TRBV2 and TRBJ1-1, is EPEVTQTPSHQVTQMGQEVILRCVPISNHLYFYWYRQILGQKVEFLVSFYNNEISEKSEIFDDQFSVERPDGSNFTLKIRSTKLEDSAMYFCASRETGVGTEAFFGQGTRLTVV.

The chain has TRBV5-1 and TRBJ2-1; 8 bases fit TRBD2. V lost 0 bases and J lost 8; bases outside the gene matches: 7. The V gene's germline CDR1 is SGHRS and CDR2 YFSETQ. This CDR3 contains 15 residues. CDR3 DNA sequence: TGCGCCAGCAGCTTGGTACGCGGGGGGTGGCATGAGCAGTTCTTC. It translates to CASSLVRGGWHEQFF.

The chain employs TRBV19 and TRBJ1-1; D is unclear. Germline V lookup: CDR1 LNHDA, CDR2 SQIVND (reference sequence). The CDR3 sequence is 14 residues long. With 3 bases removed from V and 3 bases from J, the gap between germline ends came to 11 bases. CDR3 nucleotide sequence: TGTGCCAGTAGTATGCTGGGTCGGGACACTGAAGCTTTCTTT. Protein product: CASSMLGRDTEAFF.

The chain combines TRBV5-1 with TRBJ2-3; D gene ambiguous. Trimming stripped 1 base from V and 0 bases from J, with 9 bases between. This CDR3 is 15 amino acids long. Germline values: CDR1 SGHRS, CDR2 YFSETQ. The CDR3 here is CASSLISPSTDTQYF. Here the CDR3 DNA reads TGCGCCAGCAGCTTGATCAGCCCTAGCACAGATACGCAGTATTTT.

This chain joins TRBV19 and TRBJ1-1; 9 bases are a match to TRBD1. The trim removed 2 bases at V and 7 bases at J, leaving 2 bases unmatched. Germline lookup yields CDR1 LNHDA and CDR2 SQIVND (reference sequence). The CDR3 covers 13 residues. CDR3 nucleotide sequence: TGTGCCAGTAGTATAAGACAGGGGGGTGAAGCTTTCTTT. It translates to CASSIRQGGEAFF.

The chain has TRBV19 and TRBJ1-1, with D hard to call. V was pared by 6 bases and J by 2 bases, with 10 bases between. This CDR3 has 13 residues. Germline V CDR1 and CDR2: LNHDA, SQIVND (reference sequence). The CDR3 DNA reads TGTGCCAGTAGACCACGCCATAACACTGAAGCTTTCTTT. It codes for CASRPRHNTEAFF.

V gene TRBV12-5 combines with J gene TRBJ1-3; D not resolved. CDR1 is LGHNT, CDR2 FRNRAP, per germline. With 7 bases removed from V and 0 bases from J, the gap between germline ends came to 7 bases. CDR3 length: 13 amino acids. The CDR3 DNA is TGTGCTAGTGCCATAGACTCTGGAAACACCATATATTTT. Translating it yields CASAIDSGNTIYF. Filled out from reference TRBV12-5 and TRBJ1-3, the complete variable domain reads DARVTQTPRHKVTEMGQEVTMRCQPILGHNTVFWYRQTMMQGLELLAYFRNRAPLDDSGMPKDRFSAEMPDATLATLKIQPSEPRDSAVYFCASAIDSGNTIYFGEGSWLTVV.

This chain uses TRBV4-1 with TRBJ2-7, with 9 bases that match TRBD1. The CDR3 spans 15 residues. The germline V gene encodes CDR1 MGHRA and CDR2 YSYEKL. V trimming: 3 bases; J trimming: 2 bases; junction bases outside the gene matches: 5. The CDR3 DNA is TGCGCCAGCAGCCAGGGACAGGGAATTGCCTACGAGCAGTACTTC. It specifies CASSQGQGIAYEQYF.

The gene calls are TRBV5-4 and TRBJ2-7; 8 nucleotides agree with TRBD1. The CDR3 spans 14 residues. With 0 bases clipped from V and 3 bases from J, the junction kept 2 bases outside the gene matches. Germline CDR1 reads SGHNT; CDR2 reads YYREEE (reference sequence). CDR3 bases: TGTGCCAGCAGCTTGGGGGACAGGTACTACGAGCAGTACTTC. Residues: CASSLGDRYYEQYF.

In its sample, this clone was seen a few times. This sequence joins TRBV27 and TRBJ2-7; 11 bases are shared with TRBD2. Germline V CDR1 and CDR2: MNHEY, SMNVEV (reference sequence). Trimming removed 5 bases from V and 6 bases from J; junction bases left unmatched: 6. CDR3 length: 14 amino acids. The CDR3 coding sequence is TGTGCCAGCAGTGTTAGCGGGGGGGAAATCGAGCAGTACTTC. Translating it yields CASSVSGGEIEQYF.

The chain carries TRBV7-3 and TRBJ1-1, with TRBD1 matching 8 bases. The CDR3 has 14 residues. Germline assignment: CDR1 SGHTA and CDR2 FQGTGA. Trimming removed 8 bases from V and 5 bases from J; junction bases left unmatched: 10. Here the CDR3 DNA reads TGTGCCAGCCTACTGGACAGGGTAAATACTGAAGCTTTCTTT. It translates to CASLLDRVNTEAFF.

V gene TRBV2 combines with J gene TRBJ2-7; D tentatively fits TRBD1 or TRBD2 (5 bases each). The CDR3 loop spans 13 amino acids. The V end lost 10 bases, the J end lost 6 bases, and 19 bases lay between the germline ends. The germline gives CDR1 SNHLY, CDR2 FYNNEI. In DNA form, the CDR3 reads TGTGCCACCTCGGGACGAGGGACGGGCGAGCAGTACTTC. Its protein product is CATSGRGTGEQYF.

V is TRBV18 and J is TRBJ2-2; a possible D gene is TRBD1 (6 bases). CDR1 and CDR2 from the germline V gene are KGHSH and LQKENI. This CDR3 is built from 15 residues. Trimming stripped 0 bases from V and 4 bases from J, with 9 bases between. Here the CDR3 reads CASSPPGAGTGELFF. In nucleotides, the CDR3 is TGTGCCAGCTCACCACCGGGGGCAGGCACCGGGGAGCTGTTTTTT.

The V gene is TRBV5-8, the J gene TRBJ1-2; D gene uncertain. V shed 4 bases and J shed 6 bases, with 13 bases lying between them. Germline V gene lookup returns CDR1 SGHTS and CDR2 YDEGEE. This CDR3 has 13 amino acids. CDR3 DNA sequence: TGTGCCAGCAGCAGTGCTGCTTGGCATGGCTACACCTTC. Encoded protein: CASSSAAWHGYTF.

This clone was seen a few times. V gene TRBV5-4 combines with J gene TRBJ2-3, with 9 bases lining up with TRBD2. The germline gives CDR1 SGHNT, CDR2 YYREEE (reference sequence). CDR3 length equals 15 residues. The CDR3 here is CAVIPRRGGPDTQYF. The DNA for the CDR3 is TGTGCAGTTATCCCAAGGCGGGGGGGCCCAGATACGCAGTATTTT.

This clone appeared a single time. The V gene is TRBV6-5, the J gene TRBJ2-3; D is possibly TRBD2 (6 bases). Germline-derived CDR1 and CDR2 are MNHEY and SVGAGI. The V end lost 10 bases, the J end lost 6 bases, and 20 bases lay between the germline ends. CDR3 length equals 14 residues. CDR3 sequence (DNA): TGTGCCACCATTCCGGACGGGGAGGCTGATACGCAGTATTTT. Its protein product is CATIPDGEADTQYF.

The rearrangement joins TRBV9 to TRBJ2-3; no clear D. Trimming pared 3 bases from V and 1 base from J, leaving 6 bases between. Germline V gene lookup returns CDR1 SGDLS and CDR2 YYNGEE. CDR3 length equals 13 residues. The CDR3 sequence is CASSEDRTDTQYF. The CDR3, as DNA: TGTGCCAGCAGCGAGGACCGCACAGATACGCAGTATTTT.

The chain couples TRBV5-1 to TRBJ2-3, with 7 bases aligning to TRBD1. The CDR3 is made up of 17 amino acids. Looked up from germline, CDR1 is SGHRS and CDR2 is YFSETQ. V shed 3 bases and J 0 bases; nucleotides not matched to a gene: 10. CDR3 DNA sequence: TGCGCCAGCAGCTGGGCCCTGGACAGGCGCAGCACAGATACGCAGTATTTT. The encoded protein is CASSWALDRRSTDTQYF.

V usage is TRBV30 and J usage is TRBJ1-2; 8 bases are shared with TRBD1. This CDR3 comprises 11 residues. Unmatched junction bases numbered 1, after V lost 3 bases and J lost 7 bases. Looked up from germline, CDR1 is GTSNPN and CDR2 is SVGIG (reference sequence). The CDR3 nucleotides read TGTGCCTGGAGACAGGGGGGTGGCTACACCTTC. Its protein is CAWRQGGGYTF.